The entry below describes one TCR beta chain. No antigen is known for it. One end of the junction varies from germline; a read error may be responsible. The immunoSEQ Assay, a bias-controlled multiplex PCR, was used to amplify TCRbeta CDR3 regions from genomic DNA. Processing in the source paper ran as follows. The number of nucleated cells in each sample was estimated from the amplification of reference gene primers within the assay. Sequence reads were collapsed and filtered to measure the absolute abundance of every unique TCRbeta CDR3 rearrangement. For each sample, productive Simpson clonality was calculated as the square root of Simpson's diversity index over productive rearrangements. TCRdb stores this immuneACCESS table with in-frame sequences only. Part of the clones is absent; in the studies checked, under half of the shortfall reflects unresolved V genes, and no reason is known for the rest. From that table come the V and J calls and clone size; the DNA was used to work out D and trimming. The sample has some 200,000 clones on record, around nine tenths of them singletons. Together, the top ten hold around 3.5% of the sample.

The source of the sample is a study of blood T cell repertoires in COVID-19 (dated by TCRdb to about 2020). For the study in its entirety: The collaborator samples originated in the United States, Italy and Spain and spanned the acute and convalescent phases of COVID-19. The repertoires were released in a freely available public database meant as a resource for research on the immune response to SARS-CoV-2. Sample metadata almost always included a de-identified subject ID, COVID-19 status, age in years and sex. The material from the prospective study consisted of cDNA or gDNA derived from T cells, B-cell-depleted T cells, or PBMCs. The dataset comprised deeply sampled blood TCRbeta repertoires from subjects exposed to, actively infected with, or recovered from COVID-19. Where HLA class I and class II types were available, the types were taken from metadata supplied by the sample provider, not from assay-based typing. The samples were drawn from the first 160 participants of the ongoing ImmuneRACE study and from some 1,300 subjects provided by 6 global collaborators.

The paper as a whole reports these results and caveats: Clinical and demographic metadata were provided uncurated, with the amount varying by source and participant.

The collaborating institutions used their own protocols to collect whole blood in K2EDTA tubes. For TCRbeta analysis, collaborator samples were shipped as frozen whole blood, as isolated PBMCs, or as DNA extracted from either sample type. Reading the germline V gene (reference sequence) gives CDR1 GTSNPN and CDR2 SVGIG. The CDR3 numbers 12 residues from cysteine through phenylalanine. Only CDR3 DNA is held: 36 bases, read in frame from base 1. The sequence was obtained from a man between 65 and 85 years old with acute or convalescent COVID-19. Recombination connected TRBV30 to TRBJ2-7; the best D guess is TRBD2, with 6 bases matching. Sequenced sample: peripheral blood. The sequence in DNA is TGTGCCTGGAGCGGGTTGGGGGGTTTTTCATCGTTC. Translated, this is CAWSGLGGFSSF.